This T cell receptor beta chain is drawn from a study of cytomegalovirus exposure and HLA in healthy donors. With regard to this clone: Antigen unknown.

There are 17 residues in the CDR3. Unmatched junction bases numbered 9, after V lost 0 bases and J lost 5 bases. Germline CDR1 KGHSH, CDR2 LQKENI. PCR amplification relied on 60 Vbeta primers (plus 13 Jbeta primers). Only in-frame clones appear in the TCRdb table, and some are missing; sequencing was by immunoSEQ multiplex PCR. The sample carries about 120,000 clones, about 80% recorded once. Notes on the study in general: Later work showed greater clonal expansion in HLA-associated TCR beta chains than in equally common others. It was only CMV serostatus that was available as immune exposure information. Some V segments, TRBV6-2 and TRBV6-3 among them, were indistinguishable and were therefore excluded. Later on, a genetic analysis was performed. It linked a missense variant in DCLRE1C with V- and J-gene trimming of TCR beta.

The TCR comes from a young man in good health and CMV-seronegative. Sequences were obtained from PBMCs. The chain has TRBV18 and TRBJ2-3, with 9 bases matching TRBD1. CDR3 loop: CASSPPYHRGPGDTQYF. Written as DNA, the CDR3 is TGTGCCAGCTCACCACCGTACCACAGGGGGCCGGGAGATACGCAGTATTTT.